This T cell receptor beta chain was identified in a study of T cell responses to AZD1222 COVID-19 vaccine. The germline V gene has CDR1 SGHRS and CDR2 YFSETQ. CDR3 length equals 14 residues. Trimming took 1 base from V and 0 from J, leaving 6 bases between them. Worth noting for this clone: The target antigen is unknown.

Assay used: immunoSEQ multiplex PCR; TCRdb lists only in-frame clones, some missing. This table has about 72,000 clones, more than 75% appearing once. General observations from the study: There were mostly white British donors and more females than males, and clonal diversity was possibly underestimated. The study found Spike-specific TCR breadth and depth rose after two AZD1222 doses. It was only a handful of AZD1222 recipients who were seropositive at baseline.

The gene calls are TRBV5-1 and TRBJ2-3, with D perhaps matching TRBD1 (5 bases). The material sequenced was peripheral blood, taken on day 0 of AZD1222 vaccination. The sequence derives from an adult in good health. The CDR3 sequence is CASSLSGSTDTQYF. The CDR3 nucleotides read TGCGCCAGCAGCTTGTCAGGGAGCACAGATACGCAGTATTTT.